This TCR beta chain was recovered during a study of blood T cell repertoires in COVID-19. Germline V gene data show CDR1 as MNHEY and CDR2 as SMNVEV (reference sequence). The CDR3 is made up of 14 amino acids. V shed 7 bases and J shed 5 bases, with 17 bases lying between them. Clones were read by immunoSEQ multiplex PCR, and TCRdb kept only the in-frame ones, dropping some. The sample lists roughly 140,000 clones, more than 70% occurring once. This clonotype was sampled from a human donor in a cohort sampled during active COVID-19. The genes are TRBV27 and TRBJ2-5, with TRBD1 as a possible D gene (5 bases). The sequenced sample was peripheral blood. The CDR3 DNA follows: TGTGCCAGCAAGCCGGAAAGGGGTCGGGAGACCCAGTACTTC. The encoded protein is CASKPERGRETQYF.